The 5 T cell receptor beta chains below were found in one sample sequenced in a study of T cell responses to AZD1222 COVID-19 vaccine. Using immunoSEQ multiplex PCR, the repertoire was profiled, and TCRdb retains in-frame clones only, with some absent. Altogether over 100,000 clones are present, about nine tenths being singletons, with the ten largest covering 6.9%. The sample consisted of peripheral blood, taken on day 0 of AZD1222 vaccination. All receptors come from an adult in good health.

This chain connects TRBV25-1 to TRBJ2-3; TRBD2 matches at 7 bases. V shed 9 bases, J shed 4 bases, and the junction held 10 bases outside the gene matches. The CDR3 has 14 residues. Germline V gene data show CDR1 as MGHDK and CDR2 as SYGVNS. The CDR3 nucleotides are TGTGCCAGTACGGTGGCGGGGGTTCCAGATACGCAGTATTTT. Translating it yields CASTVAGVPDTQYF.

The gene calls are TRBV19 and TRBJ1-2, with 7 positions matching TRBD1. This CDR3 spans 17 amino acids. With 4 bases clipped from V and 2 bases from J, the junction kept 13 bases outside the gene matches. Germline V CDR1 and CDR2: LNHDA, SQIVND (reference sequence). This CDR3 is CASSTPSQQGLNYGYTF. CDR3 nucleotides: TGTGCCAGTAGTACCCCTTCCCAACAGGGGTTAAACTATGGCTACACCTTC.

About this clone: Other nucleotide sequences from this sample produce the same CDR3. CDR3 loop: CASSAGYEQYF. DNA of the CDR3: TGCGCCAGCAGTGCTGGTTACGAGCAGTACTTC. The genes are TRBV10-1 and TRBJ2-7; D gene uncertain. Germline loops: CDR1 WNHNN, CDR2 SYGVQD (reference sequence). The CDR3 has 11 amino acids. The ends were cut back, 4 bases at V and 4 bases at J, with 5 bases in the middle.

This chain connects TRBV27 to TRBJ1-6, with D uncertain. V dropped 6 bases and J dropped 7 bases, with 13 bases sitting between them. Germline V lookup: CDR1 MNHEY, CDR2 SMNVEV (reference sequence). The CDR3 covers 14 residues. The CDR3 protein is CASSLVLYNSPLHF. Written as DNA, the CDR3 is TGTGCCAGCAGCTTGGTCCTGTACAATTCACCCCTCCACTTT.

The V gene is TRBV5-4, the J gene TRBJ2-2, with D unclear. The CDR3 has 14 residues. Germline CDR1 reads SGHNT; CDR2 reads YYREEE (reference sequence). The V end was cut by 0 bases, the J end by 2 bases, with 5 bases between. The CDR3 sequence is CASSLGGNTGELFF. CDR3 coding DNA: TGTGCCAGCAGCTTGGGGGGAAACACCGGGGAGCTGTTTTTT.